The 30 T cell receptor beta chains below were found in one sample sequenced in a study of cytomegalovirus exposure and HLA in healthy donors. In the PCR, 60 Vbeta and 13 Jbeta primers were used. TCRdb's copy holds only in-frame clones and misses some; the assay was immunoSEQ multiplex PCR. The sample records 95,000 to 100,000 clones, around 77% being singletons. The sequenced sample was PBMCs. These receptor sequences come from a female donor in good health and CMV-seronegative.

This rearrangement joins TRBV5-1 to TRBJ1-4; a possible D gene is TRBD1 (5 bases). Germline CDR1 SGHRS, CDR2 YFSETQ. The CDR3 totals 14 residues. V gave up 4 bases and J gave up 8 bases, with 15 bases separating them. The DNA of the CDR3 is TGCGCCAGCAGCGGCGGGTCGCGGGGGGAAAAACTGTTTTTT. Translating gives CASSGGSRGEKLFF.

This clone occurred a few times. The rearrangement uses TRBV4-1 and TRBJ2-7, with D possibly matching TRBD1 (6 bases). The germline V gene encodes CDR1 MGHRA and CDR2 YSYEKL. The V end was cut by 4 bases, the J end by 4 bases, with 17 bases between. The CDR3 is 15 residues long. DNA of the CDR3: TGCGCCAGCAGCCGGGGTGTGGGGGACACATACGAGCAGTACTTC. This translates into CASSRGVGDTYEQYF.

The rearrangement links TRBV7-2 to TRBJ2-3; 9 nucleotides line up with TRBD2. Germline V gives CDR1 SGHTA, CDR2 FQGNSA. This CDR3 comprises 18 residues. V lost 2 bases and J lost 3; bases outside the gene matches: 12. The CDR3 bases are TGTGCCAGCAGCTTACCCCTAGTAGCGGGAGCCGGAACAGATACGCAGTATTTT. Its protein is CASSLPLVAGAGTDTQYF. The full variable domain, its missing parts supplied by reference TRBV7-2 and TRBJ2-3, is GAGVSQSPSNKVTEKGKDVELRCDPISGHTALYWYRQSLGQGLEFLIYFQGNSAPDKSGLPSDRFSAERTGGSVSTLTIQRTQQEDSAVYLCASSLPLVAGAGTDTQYFGPGTRLTVL.

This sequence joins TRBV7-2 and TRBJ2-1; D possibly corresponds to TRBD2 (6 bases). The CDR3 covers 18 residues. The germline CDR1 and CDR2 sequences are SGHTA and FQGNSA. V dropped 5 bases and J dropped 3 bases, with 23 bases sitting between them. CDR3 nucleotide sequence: TGTGCCAGCAGCAACCTACTGGTCGCGGGGAGGAACTACAATGAGCAGTTCTTC. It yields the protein CASSNLLVAGRNYNEQFF.

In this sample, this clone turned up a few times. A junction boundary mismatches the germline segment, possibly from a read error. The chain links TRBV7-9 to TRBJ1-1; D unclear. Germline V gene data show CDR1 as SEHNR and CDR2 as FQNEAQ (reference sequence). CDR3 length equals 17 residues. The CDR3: CSSSSYRGSPMNTEAFF. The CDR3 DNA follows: TGTTCCAGCAGCTCCTATAGAGGGTCACCCATGAACACTGAAGCTTTCTTT.

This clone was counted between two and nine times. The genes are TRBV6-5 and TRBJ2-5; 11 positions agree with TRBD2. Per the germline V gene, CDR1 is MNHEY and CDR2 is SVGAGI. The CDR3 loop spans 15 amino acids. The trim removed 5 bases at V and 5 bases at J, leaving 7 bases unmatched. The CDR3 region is CASSLFLAGGETQYF. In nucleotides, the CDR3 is TGTGCCAGCAGTCTATTCTTAGCGGGGGGGGAGACCCAGTACTTC.

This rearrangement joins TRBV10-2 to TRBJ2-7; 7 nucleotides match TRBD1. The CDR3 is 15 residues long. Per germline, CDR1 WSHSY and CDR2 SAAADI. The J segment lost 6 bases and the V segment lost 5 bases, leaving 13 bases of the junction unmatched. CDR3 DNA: TGCGCCAGCAGTAAGACCCAGAAAGGGGGCTCCGAGCAGTACTTC. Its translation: CASSKTQKGGSEQYF.

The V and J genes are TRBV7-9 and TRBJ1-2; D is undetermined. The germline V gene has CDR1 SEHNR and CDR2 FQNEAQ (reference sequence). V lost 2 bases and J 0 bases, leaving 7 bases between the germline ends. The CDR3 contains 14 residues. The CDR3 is CASSLNNANYGYTF. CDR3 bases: TGTGCCAGCAGCTTAAACAACGCTAACTATGGCTACACCTTC.

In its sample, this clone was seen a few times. CDR3 nucleotide sequence: TGTGCCAGCAGCTTTGTGATAGCGGGAGGGTGGTACTACGAGCAGTACTTC. It translates to CASSFVIAGGWYYEQYF. The V gene is TRBV12-1, the J gene TRBJ2-7; no DNA check was done on the table's D call, TRBD2. TRBV12-1 is described as a pseudogene. The CDR3 spans 17 residues.

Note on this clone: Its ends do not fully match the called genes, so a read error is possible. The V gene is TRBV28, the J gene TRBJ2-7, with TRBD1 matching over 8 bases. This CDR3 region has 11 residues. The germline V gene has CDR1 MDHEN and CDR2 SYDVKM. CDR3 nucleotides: TGTGCCACCATAGGACAGGGAGTTTTTTTCTTC. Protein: CATIGQGVFFF.

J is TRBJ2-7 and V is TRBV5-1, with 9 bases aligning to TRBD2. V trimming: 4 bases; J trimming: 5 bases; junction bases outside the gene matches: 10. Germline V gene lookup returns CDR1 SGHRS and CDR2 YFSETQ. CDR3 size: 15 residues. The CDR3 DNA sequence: TGCGCCAGCAGCCTGCTGGCGGGAGGGTATCACGAGCAGTACTTC. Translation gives CASSLLAGGYHEQYF.

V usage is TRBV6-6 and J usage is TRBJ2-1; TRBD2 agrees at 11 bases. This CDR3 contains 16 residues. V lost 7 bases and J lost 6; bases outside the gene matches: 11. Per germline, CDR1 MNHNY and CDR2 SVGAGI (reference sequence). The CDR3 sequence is CASTRRPGLAANEQFF. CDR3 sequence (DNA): TGTGCCAGCACCCGACGACCGGGACTAGCGGCCAATGAGCAGTTCTTC.

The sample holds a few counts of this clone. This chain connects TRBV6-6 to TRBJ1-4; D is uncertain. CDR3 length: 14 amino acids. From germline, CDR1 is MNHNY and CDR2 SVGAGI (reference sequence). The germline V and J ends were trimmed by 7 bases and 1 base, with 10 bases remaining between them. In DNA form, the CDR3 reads TGTGCCAGCATTCGGGATCGAACTAATGAAAAACTGTTTTTT. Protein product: CASIRDRTNEKLFF.

The CDR3 region is CASSLSHPDTEAFF. The CDR3 DNA follows: TGCGCCAGCAGCCTCTCCCATCCAGACACTGAAGCTTTCTTT. The genes are TRBV5-1 and TRBJ1-1; D unclear. V gave up 4 bases and J gave up 3 bases, with 13 bases separating them. Germline loops: CDR1 SGHRS, CDR2 YFSETQ. The CDR3 length is 14 residues. Complete variable domain (other parts from reference TRBV5-1 and TRBJ1-1): KAGVTQTPRYLIKTRGQQVTLSCSPISGHRSVSWYQQTPGQGLQFLFEYFSETQRNKGNFPGRFSGRQFSNSRSEMNVSTLELGDSALYLCASSLSHPDTEAFFGQGTRLTVV.

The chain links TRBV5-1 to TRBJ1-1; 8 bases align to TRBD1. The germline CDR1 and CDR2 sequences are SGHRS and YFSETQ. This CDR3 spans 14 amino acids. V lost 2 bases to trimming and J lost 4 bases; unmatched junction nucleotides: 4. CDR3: CASSFDTGGTEAFF. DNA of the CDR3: TGCGCCAGCAGCTTCGACACAGGGGGCACTGAAGCTTTCTTT. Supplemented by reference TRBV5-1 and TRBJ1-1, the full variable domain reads KAGVTQTPRYLIKTRGQQVTLSCSPISGHRSVSWYQQTPGQGLQFLFEYFSETQRNKGNFPGRFSGRQFSNSRSEMNVSTLELGDSALYLCASSFDTGGTEAFFGQGTRLTVV.

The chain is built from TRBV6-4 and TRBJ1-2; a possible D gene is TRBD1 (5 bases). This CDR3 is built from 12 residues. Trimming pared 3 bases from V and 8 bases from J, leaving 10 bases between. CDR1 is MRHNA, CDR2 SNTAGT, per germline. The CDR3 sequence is CASSDPGRGYTF. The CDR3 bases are TGTGCCAGCAGTGATCCAGGGAGGGGCTACACCTTC.

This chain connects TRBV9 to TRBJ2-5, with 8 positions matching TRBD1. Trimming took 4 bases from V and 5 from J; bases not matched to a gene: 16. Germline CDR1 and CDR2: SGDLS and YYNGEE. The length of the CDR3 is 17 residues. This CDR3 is CASSIPAAGGAGETQYF. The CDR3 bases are TGTGCCAGCAGCATCCCGGCCGCAGGGGGCGCGGGGGAGACCCAGTACTTC.

The CDR3: CASSPGTFPTDTQYF. In DNA, the CDR3 is TGCGCCAGCAGCCCGGGGACATTCCCCACAGATACGCAGTATTTT. The chain uses TRBV5-1 and TRBJ2-3, with D possibly TRBD1 on 6 matching bases. CDR3 size: 15 residues. The germline V and J ends were trimmed by 4 bases and 2 bases, with 14 bases remaining between them. Per the germline V gene, CDR1 is SGHRS and CDR2 is YFSETQ.

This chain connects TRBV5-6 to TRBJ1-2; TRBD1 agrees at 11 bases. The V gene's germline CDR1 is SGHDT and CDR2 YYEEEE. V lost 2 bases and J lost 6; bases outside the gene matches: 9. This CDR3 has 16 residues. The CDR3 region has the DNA TGTGCCAGCAGCTTAAGGACAGGGGGCGCGTTTGATGGCTACACCTTC. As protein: CASSLRTGGAFDGYTF.

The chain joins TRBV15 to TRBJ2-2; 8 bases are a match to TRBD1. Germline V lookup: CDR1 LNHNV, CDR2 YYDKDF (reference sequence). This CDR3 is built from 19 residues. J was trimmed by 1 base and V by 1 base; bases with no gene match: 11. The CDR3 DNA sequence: TGTGCCACCAGCAGAGCCTTAGTGTCCGGGACAGGGAACACCGGGGAGCTGTTTTTT. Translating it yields CATSRALVSGTGNTGELFF.

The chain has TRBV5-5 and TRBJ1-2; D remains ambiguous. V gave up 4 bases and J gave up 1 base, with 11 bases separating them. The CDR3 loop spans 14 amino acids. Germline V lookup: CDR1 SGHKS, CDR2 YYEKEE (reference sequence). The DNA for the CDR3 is TGTGCCAGCAGCCCGGAGACTCTTAACTATGGCTACACCTTC. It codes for CASSPETLNYGYTF. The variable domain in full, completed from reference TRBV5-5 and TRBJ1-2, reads DAGVTQSPTHLIKTRGQQVTLRCSPISGHKSVSWYQQVLGQGPQFIFQYYEKEERGRGNFPDRFSARQFPNYSSELNVNALLLGDSALYLCASSPETLNYGYTFGSGTRLTVV.

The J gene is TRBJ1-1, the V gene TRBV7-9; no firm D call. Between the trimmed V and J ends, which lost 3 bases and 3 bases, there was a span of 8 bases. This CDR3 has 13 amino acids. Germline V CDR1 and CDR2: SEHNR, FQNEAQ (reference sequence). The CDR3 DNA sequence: TGTGCCAGCAGCTTTATCCGGGACACTGAAGCTTTCTTT. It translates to CASSFIRDTEAFF.

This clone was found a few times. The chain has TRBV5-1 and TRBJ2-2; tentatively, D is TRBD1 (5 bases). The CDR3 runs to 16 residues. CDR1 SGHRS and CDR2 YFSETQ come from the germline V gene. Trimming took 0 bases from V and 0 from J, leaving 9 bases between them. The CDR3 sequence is CASSLAQATNTGELFF. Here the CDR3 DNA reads TGCGCCAGCAGCTTGGCACAGGCTACGAACACCGGGGAGCTGTTTTTT. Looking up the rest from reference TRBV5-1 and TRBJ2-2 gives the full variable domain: KAGVTQTPRYLIKTRGQQVTLSCSPISGHRSVSWYQQTPGQGLQFLFEYFSETQRNKGNFPGRFSGRQFSNSRSEMNVSTLELGDSALYLCASSLAQATNTGELFFGEGSRLTVL.

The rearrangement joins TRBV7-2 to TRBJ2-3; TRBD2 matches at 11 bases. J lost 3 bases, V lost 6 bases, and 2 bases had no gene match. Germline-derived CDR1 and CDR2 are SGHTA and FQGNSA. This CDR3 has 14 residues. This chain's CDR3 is CASRLAGGTDTQYF. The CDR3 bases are TGTGCCAGCAGGCTAGCGGGGGGAACAGATACGCAGTATTTT.

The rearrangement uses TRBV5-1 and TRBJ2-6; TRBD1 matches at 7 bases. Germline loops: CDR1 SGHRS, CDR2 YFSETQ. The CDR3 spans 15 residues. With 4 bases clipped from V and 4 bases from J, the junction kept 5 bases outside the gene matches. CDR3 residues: CASSQGTAGANVLTF. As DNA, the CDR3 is TGCGCCAGCAGCCAAGGGACAGCCGGGGCCAACGTCCTGACTTTC.

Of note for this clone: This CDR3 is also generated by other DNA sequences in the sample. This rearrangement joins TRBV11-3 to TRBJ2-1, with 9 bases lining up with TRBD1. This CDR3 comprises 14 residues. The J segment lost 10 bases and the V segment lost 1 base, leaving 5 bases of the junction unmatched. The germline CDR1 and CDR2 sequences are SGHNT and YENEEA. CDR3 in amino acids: CASSLVGTGNEQFF. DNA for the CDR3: TGTGCCAGCAGCTTAGTTGGGACAGGGAACGAGCAGTTCTTC. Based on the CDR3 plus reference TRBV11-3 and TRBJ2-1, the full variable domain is EAGVVQSPRYKIIEKKQPVAFWCNPISGHNTLYWYLQNLGQGPELLIRYENEEAVDDSQLPKDRFSAERLKGVDSTLKIQPAELGDSAVYLCASSLVGTGNEQFFGPGTRLTVL.

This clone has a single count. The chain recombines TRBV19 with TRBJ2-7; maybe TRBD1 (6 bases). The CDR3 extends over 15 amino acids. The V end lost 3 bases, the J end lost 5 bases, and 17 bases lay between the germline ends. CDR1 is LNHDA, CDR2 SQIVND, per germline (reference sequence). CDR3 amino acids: CASSIRDTLDHEQYF. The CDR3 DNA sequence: TGTGCCAGTAGTATTCGGGACACGCTCGATCACGAGCAGTACTTC.

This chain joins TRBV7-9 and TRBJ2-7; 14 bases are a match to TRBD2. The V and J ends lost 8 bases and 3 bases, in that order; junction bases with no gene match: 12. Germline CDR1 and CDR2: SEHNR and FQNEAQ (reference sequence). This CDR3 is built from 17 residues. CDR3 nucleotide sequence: TGTGCCAGCCGAAGGGGGAGGGGACTAGCGGGAGACTACGAGCAGTACTTC. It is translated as CASRRGRGLAGDYEQYF.

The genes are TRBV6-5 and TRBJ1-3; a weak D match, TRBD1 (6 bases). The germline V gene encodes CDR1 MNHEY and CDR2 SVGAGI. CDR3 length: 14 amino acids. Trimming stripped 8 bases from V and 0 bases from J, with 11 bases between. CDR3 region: CASGTGYSGNTIYF. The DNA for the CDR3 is TGTGCCAGCGGAACAGGGTACTCTGGAAACACCATATATTTT.

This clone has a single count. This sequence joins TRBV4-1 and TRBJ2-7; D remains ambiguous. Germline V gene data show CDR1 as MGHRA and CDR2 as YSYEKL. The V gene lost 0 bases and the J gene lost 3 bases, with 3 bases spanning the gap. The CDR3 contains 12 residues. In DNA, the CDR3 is TGCGCCAGCAGCCAAGATTACTACGAGCAGTACTTC. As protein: CASSQDYYEQYF.